This is a list of T cell receptor beta chains from one sample in a study of T cells in Graves' hyperthyroidism and ophthalmopathy. Using its own MiXCR run on the multiplex PCR reads, TCRdb lists one record per CDR3 protein. The sample carries over 450,000 distinct CDR3 sequences, about 15% recorded once. Sequences were obtained from blood. These receptors all stem from a woman aged 18 to 35 with Graves' hyperthyroidism. Both conserved end residues are trimmed from each CDR3. Size values are once, few and many counts, or a class for expanded clones, and some rows have none.

V gene: TRBV10-2; clone size: -; J gene: TRBJ1-5; CDR3 protein: ASRIGGQQPQH
V gene: TRBV11-2; clone size: many; J gene: TRBJ2-7; CDR3 protein: ASSLGRAETYEQY
V gene: TRBV10-3; clone size: -; J gene: TRBJ1-3; CDR3 protein: AISGPGQGSGNTIY
V gene: TRBV27; clone size: few; J gene: TRBJ1-1; CDR3 protein: ASRGGQGGTEAF
V gene: TRBV20-1; clone size: many; J gene: TRBJ1-1; CDR3 protein: SAPRQVMNTEAF
V gene: TRBV29-1; clone size: few; J gene: TRBJ2-3; CDR3 protein: SYTRTGSTDTQY
V gene: TRBV2; clone size: many; J gene: TRBJ1-1; CDR3 protein: ASGDMNTEAF
V gene: TRBV3-1; clone size: many; J gene: TRBJ2-2; CDR3 protein: ASSQGVKTMGELF
V gene: TRBV29-1; clone size: -; J gene: TRBJ2-6; CDR3 protein: SANTRSGANVLT
V gene: TRBV2; clone size: many; J gene: TRBJ1-6; CDR3 protein: ASNRQGNNSPLH
V gene: TRBV7-9; clone size: -; J gene: TRBJ2-1; CDR3 protein: ASSRSGLAGGPEQF
V gene: TRBV2; clone size: many; J gene: TRBJ1-2; CDR3 protein: ASSDKPYGYT
V gene: TRBV11-2; clone size: few; J gene: TRBJ1-1; CDR3 protein: ASSLAQGKGAEAF
V gene: TRBV30; clone size: many; J gene: TRBJ2-1; CDR3 protein: AWSVQRSGPTTQF
V gene: TRBV12-3/TRBV12-4; clone size: many; J gene: TRBJ2-3; CDR3 protein: ASTHSHSTDTQY
V gene: TRBV20-1; clone size: many; J gene: TRBJ1-3; CDR3 protein: SARVTKTGGGNTIY
V gene: TRBV3-1; clone size: -; J gene: TRBJ1-5; CDR3 protein: ASSHSFEGTHQPQH
V gene: TRBV5-1; clone size: once; J gene: TRBJ2-1; CDR3 protein: ASSTYPSGKQF
V gene: TRBV30; clone size: many; J gene: TRBJ2-5; CDR3 protein: AWRGTPGETQY
V gene: TRBV28; clone size: -; J gene: TRBJ1-2; CDR3 protein: ASSHRTETST
V gene: TRBV4-1; clone size: few; J gene: TRBJ2-4; CDR3 protein: ASSLSGKDIQY
V gene: TRBV3-1; clone size: -; J gene: TRBJ2-1; CDR3 protein: ASSQDAGPGF